This TCR beta chain is from a study of control samples from healthy donors and cancer patients. Germline loops: CDR1 MGHRA, CDR2 YSYEKL. The V and J ends lost 0 bases and 3 bases respectively, with 9 bases between them. The CDR3 totals 15 residues. Sequencing used immunoSEQ multiplex PCR; TCRdb keeps in-frame clones, though not all of them. This table has 190,000 or so clones, 90% to 95% appearing once. The origin of this receptor is a man in his late teens or twenties in good health. The sample comprised blood. The chain recombines TRBV4-1 with TRBJ1-5; D is unresolved. The CDR3 loop reads CASSQDRRNNQPQHF. The DNA for the CDR3 is TGCGCCAGCAGCCAAGATCGTCGCAACAATCAGCCCCAGCATTTT.